These 2 T cell receptor beta chains came from one sample sequenced in a study of blood T cell repertoires in COVID-19. Clones were read by immunoSEQ multiplex PCR, and TCRdb kept only the in-frame ones, dropping some. The table has 310,000 or so clones, 87% seen once; the top ten hold approximately 10%. Sequenced material: peripheral blood. Receptors were obtained from a man in his thirties or forties with COVID-19, enrolled during active disease.

The chain employs TRBV4-2 and TRBJ2-1; TRBD2 might be the D (5 bases). CDR1 is LGHNA, CDR2 YNFKEQ, per germline. This CDR3 contains 15 residues. V was cut by 2 bases and J by 8 bases, with 16 bases left in between. DNA of the CDR3: TGTGCCAGCAGCCAAAGTAGCGTGAGGTTTGATGAGCAGTTCTTC. Protein sequence: CASSQSSVRFDEQFF.

The V call is TRBV5-1, the J call TRBJ1-6; 7 nucleotides agree with TRBD1. V gave up 4 bases and J gave up 4 bases; unmatched junction bases: 11. The CDR3 length is 17 residues. The germline V gene encodes CDR1 SGHRS and CDR2 YFSETQ. The CDR3 is CASSGGLQGMYNSPLHF. DNA for the CDR3: TGCGCCAGCAGCGGAGGACTACAGGGGATGTATAATTCACCCCTCCACTTT.